The rows below give T cell receptor beta chains drawn from one sample of a study of blood T cells in healthy people across ages. TCRdb re-analysed the 5' RACE reads in MiXCR, keeping a single row per CDR3 protein. The profile shows around 780,000 distinct CDR3 sequences, more than 55% of them singletons. The sequenced sample consisted of blood. The origin of the receptors is a man in his forties in good health. Both conserved end residues are part of each CDR3. D genes are given only for firm matches. Size tells how often a clone was seen (once, few, many) or the class of an expanded clone, and some rows leave it out.

cdr3_aa cdr3_nt clone_size j_call d_call v_call
CASSSPPGLAGGVAKNIQYF TGTGCCAGCAGTTCCCCACCGGGACTAGCGGGAGGAGTTGCCAAAAACATTCAGTACTTC - TRBJ2-4 TRBD2 TRBV12-3/TRBV12-4
CASSLYQGKTQYF TGTGCCAGCAGTTTATATCAGGGAAAGACCCAGTACTTC - TRBJ2-5 - TRBV12-3/TRBV12-4
CSARQNPGQSFGNTIYF TGCAGTGCTAGACAAAATCCGGGACAGAGCTTTGGAAACACCATATATTTT - TRBJ1-3 TRBD1 TRBV20-1
CASTQTGTGGGPLHF TGTGCCAGCACTCAAACCGGGACAGGGGGAGGTCCCCTCCACTTT - TRBJ1-6 TRBD1 TRBV2
CASSLEGGQGTDTQYF TGTGCCAGCAGCTTAGAGGGGGGACAGGGCACAGATACGCAGTATTTT - TRBJ2-3 TRBD1 TRBV11-2
CASSTKKQGFYEQYF TGTGCCAGCAGTACCAAAAAACAGGGCTTCTACGAGCAGTACTTC - TRBJ2-7 - TRBV25-1
CASSYTKRAPNEKLFF TGTGCCAGCAGTTACACTAAGAGGGCCCCTAATGAAAAACTGTTTTTT - TRBJ1-4 - TRBV6-5
CSAREIASGRSWETQYF TGCAGTGCTAGAGAAATTGCTAGCGGGAGGTCCTGGGAGACCCAGTACTTC - TRBJ2-5 TRBD2 TRBV20-1
CASSLGQGSYAKNIQYF TGTGCCAGCAGCCTGGGACAGGGGAGTTACGCCAAAAACATTCAGTACTTC - TRBJ2-4 TRBD1 TRBV11-2
CASSGYGVDEQYF TGTGCCAGCAGCGGCTACGGAGTAGATGAGCAGTACTTC - TRBJ2-7 - TRBV9
CASSYTGTGGFREQYF TGTGCCAGCAGTTATACCGGGACAGGGGGCTTTCGGGAGCAGTACTTC - TRBJ2-5 TRBD1 TRBV7-3
CSVRTGVSVNEQFF TGCAGCGTTCGGACAGGGGTGTCAGTCAATGAGCAGTTCTTC - TRBJ2-1 TRBD1 TRBV29-1
CASSYLGYGEQYF TGTGCCAGCAGTTACTTAGGGTACGGCGAGCAGTACTTC few TRBJ2-7 - TRBV6-5
CASSSAGYEKLFF TGTGCCAGCAGCAGCGCAGGATATGAAAAACTGTTTTTT few TRBJ1-4 - TRBV3-1
CSAREFGDGYTF TGCAGTGCTAGAGAGTTTGGCGATGGCTACACCTTC few TRBJ1-2 - TRBV20-1
CASSQDHDRVGGYTF TGCGCCAGCAGCCAGGACCATGACAGGGTAGGGGGCTACACCTTC - TRBJ1-2 TRBD1 TRBV4-3
CASSEVLPYEQYF TGTGCCAGCAGCGAGGTCCTACCCTACGAGCAGTACTTC - TRBJ2-7 - TRBV12-3/TRBV12-4
CSARDDRTNTEAFF TGCAGTGCTAGAGATGACAGGACGAACACTGAAGCTTTCTTT few TRBJ1-1 - TRBV20-1
CSVKRGLLSDEQYF TGCAGCGTCAAAAGGGGCCTACTTAGTGACGAGCAGTACTTC - TRBJ2-7 - TRBV29-1
CASSRPGQGFGYGYTF TGTGCCAGCAGTCGACCGGGACAGGGTTTCGGCTATGGCTACACCTTC - TRBJ1-2 TRBD1 TRBV12-3/TRBV12-4
CASSYTRQGRHGYTF TGTGCCAGCAGTTATACCAGACAGGGGCGGCATGGCTACACCTTC - TRBJ1-2 TRBD1 TRBV28
CSVAFQGPYEQYF TGCAGCGTTGCTTTCCAGGGGCCCTACGAGCAGTACTTC - TRBJ2-7 - TRBV29-1
CSVGGQGEGSSYNEQFF TGCAGCGTTGGTGGACAGGGGGAAGGGAGCTCCTACAATGAGCAGTTCTTC few TRBJ2-1 TRBD1 TRBV29-1
CASSLATVVETQYF TGCGCCAGCAGCTTGGCCACAGTTGTAGAGACCCAGTACTTC - TRBJ2-5 - TRBV5-1
CSASEEQGSASGANVLTF TGCAGTGCTAGTGAAGAACAGGGGTCCGCATCTGGGGCCAACGTCCTGACTTTC few TRBJ2-6 TRBD1 TRBV20-1
CASSQVFEKLFF TGCGCCAGCAGCCAAGTCTTTGAAAAACTGTTTTTT - TRBJ1-4 - TRBV4-1
CASRLQGTDMQYF TGTGCCAGCAGGCTACAGGGCACAGATATGCAGTATTTT - TRBJ2-3 - TRBV27
CSVDEVGYGYTF TGCAGCGTTGATGAGGTTGGCTATGGCTACACCTTC few TRBJ1-2 - TRBV29-1
CASSLDGTSHREQYF TGTGCCAGCAGCCTGGACGGGACTAGCCACCGCGAGCAGTACTTC - TRBJ2-7 TRBD2 TRBV5-6
CASSFRASGYSTDTQYF TGTGCCAGCAGCTTTAGGGCTAGCGGCTATAGCACAGATACGCAGTATTTT - TRBJ2-3 TRBD2 TRBV7-2
CATGTGADTQYF TGTGCCACCGGGACTGGGGCAGATACGCAGTATTTT few TRBJ2-3 - TRBV10-3
CASSLGELRLASDEQFF TGTGCCAGCAGCTTGGGGGAATTAAGACTAGCAAGCGATGAGCAGTTCTTC few TRBJ2-1 TRBD2 TRBV5-6
CASSSDDRGDYNEQFF TGTGCCAGCAGTTCCGACGACAGGGGTGATTACAATGAGCAGTTCTTC - TRBJ2-1 TRBD1 TRBV6-2/TRBV6-3
CASSPGLDTQYF TGTGCCAGCAGCCCCGGGTTAGATACGCAGTATTTT - TRBJ2-3 - TRBV12-3/TRBV12-4
CATSPTGTSGSDYNEQFF TGTGCCACCAGCCCAACCGGGACTAGCGGGAGTGACTACAATGAGCAGTTCTTC - TRBJ2-1 TRBD2 TRBV15
CASTLTGPNTEAFF TGTGCCAGCACCCTGACAGGGCCGAACACTGAAGCTTTCTTT - TRBJ1-1 TRBD1 TRBV2